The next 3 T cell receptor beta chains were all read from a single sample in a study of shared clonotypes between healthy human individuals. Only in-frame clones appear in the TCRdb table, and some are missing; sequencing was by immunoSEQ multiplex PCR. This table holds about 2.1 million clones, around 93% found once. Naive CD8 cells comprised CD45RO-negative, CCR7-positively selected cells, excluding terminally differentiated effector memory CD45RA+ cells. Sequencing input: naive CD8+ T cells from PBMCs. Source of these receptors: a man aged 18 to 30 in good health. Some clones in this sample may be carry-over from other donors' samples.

The CDR3 region is CASSTAESSYNEQFF. In DNA, the CDR3 is TGTGCCAGCAGTACTGCGGAAAGCTCCTACAATGAGCAGTTCTTC. V gene TRBV2 combines with J gene TRBJ2-1; no clear D gene. The CDR3 covers 15 residues. From germline, CDR1 is SNHLY and CDR2 FYNNEI. V was cut by 5 bases and J by 0 bases, with 11 bases left in between.

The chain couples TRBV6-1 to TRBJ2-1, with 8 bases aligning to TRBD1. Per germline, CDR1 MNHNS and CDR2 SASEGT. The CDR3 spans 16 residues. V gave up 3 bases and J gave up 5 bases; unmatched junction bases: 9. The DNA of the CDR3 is TGTGCCAGCAGTGATGGGACGTGGACAGGGAACAATGAGCAGTTCTTC. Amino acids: CASSDGTWTGNNEQFF.

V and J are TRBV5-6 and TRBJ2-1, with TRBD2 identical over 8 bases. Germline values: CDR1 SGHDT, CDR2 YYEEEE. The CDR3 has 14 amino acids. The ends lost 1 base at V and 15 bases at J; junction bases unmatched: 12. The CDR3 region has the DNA TGTGCCAGCAGCTTGAGTCCAGCGGGAGATTGGGCGTTCTTC. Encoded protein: CASSLSPAGDWAFF.